A selection of T cell receptor beta chains follows, all from one sample in a study of blood T cell repertoires in COVID-19. The protocol was immunoSEQ multiplex PCR, while the TCRdb copy is restricted to in-frame clones and leaves out a portion. The table has 150,000 or so clones, about 87% seen once. Sequencing input: peripheral blood. All receptors come from a man in his 60s with acute or convalescent COVID-19. Both conserved end residues are part of each CDR3. The order of the fields is J gene, clone size, V gene, D gene, CDR3 protein, CDR3 DNA. The D gene is left open where the match is weak. Some rows have no size entry. The others give once, few or many, or a class for an expanded clone.

TRBJ2-3,-,TRBV9,-,CAGALGGQGDTQYF,TGTGCCGGGGCCCTGGGGGGGCAAGGAGATACGCAGTATTTT
TRBJ1-5,-,TRBV6-5,TRBD1,CASSRTGGSNQPQHF,TGTGCCAGCAGCCGGACAGGGGGTAGCAATCAGCCCCAGCATTTT
TRBJ1-1,-,TRBV7-9,-,CASSLSGGTEAFF,TGTGCCAGCAGCTTATCGGGGGGGACTGAAGCTTTCTTT
TRBJ1-2,once,TRBV5-6,-,CASGQTNYGYTF,TGTGCCAGCGGACAAACGAACTATGGCTACACCTTC
TRBJ2-5,-,TRBV9,-,CASSPVDRTDQETQYF,TGTGCCAGCAGCCCCGTCGACAGGACGGACCAAGAGACCCAGTACTTC
TRBJ1-2,-,TRBV9,-,CASSAADYGYTF,TGTGCCAGCAGCGCGGCGGACTATGGCTACACCTTC
TRBJ1-2,-,TRBV6-9,-,CASSYWGENGHGYTF,TGTGCCAGCAGTTATTGGGGGGAGAATGGGCATGGCTACACCTTC
TRBJ2-7,-,TRBV29-1,TRBD1,CSVEDWDRGYEQYF,TGCAGCGTTGAAGATTGGGACAGGGGGTACGAGCAGTACTTC
TRBJ2-7,-,TRBV27,TRBD1,CASSSLQSGGYEQYF,TGTGCCAGCAGTTCGTTACAGTCAGGGGGCTACGAGCAGTACTTC
TRBJ1-1,-,TRBV24-1,-,CATSDLQGPNTEAFF,TGTGCCACCAGTGATTTGCAGGGTCCGAACACTGAAGCTTTCTTT
TRBJ1-1,few,TRBV19,-,CASTLGTPGFAEAFF,TGTGCCAGTACCCTAGGAACCCCGGGGTTCGCTGAAGCTTTCTTT
TRBJ2-1,-,TRBV5-4,TRBD2,CASSSWTSGSNEQFF,TGTGCCAGCAGCTCGTGGACTAGCGGGAGCAATGAGCAGTTCTTC
TRBJ1-2,-,TRBV5-8,-,CASSLVGLYGYTF,TGTGCCAGCAGCTTGGTAGGACTCTATGGCTACACCTTC
TRBJ2-7,-,TRBV11-3,TRBD1,CASRVTGTGDYEQYF,TGTGCCAGCAGGGTAACCGGGACAGGGGACTACGAGCAGTACTTC
TRBJ2-1,-,TRBV7-3,-,CASSSGGSYNEQFF,TGTGCCAGCAGCTCCGGAGGCTCCTACAATGAGCAGTTCTTC
TRBJ1-5,-,TRBV6-2/TRBV6-3,-,CASSRWGDQPQHF,TGTGCCAGCAGCAGATGGGGAGATCAGCCCCAGCATTTT
TRBJ2-1,-,TRBV10-3,TRBD1,CAISDPRQGRNEQFF,TGTGCCATCAGTGATCCTAGACAGGGGAGAAATGAGCAGTTCTTC
TRBJ2-5,-,TRBV24-1,-,CATSEGARETQYF,TGTGCCACCAGTGAAGGGGCTCGGGAGACCCAGTACTTC
TRBJ1-1,once,TRBV29-1,-,CSVARHHTEAFF,TGCAGCGTTGCCCGACACCACACTGAAGCTTTCTTT
TRBJ2-1,-,TRBV12-3/TRBV12-4,-,CASTLDRDNEQFF,TGTGCCAGCACCTTAGACAGAGACAATGAGCAGTTCTTC
TRBJ1-2,-,TRBV27,TRBD1,CASTSGGSYGYTF,TGTGCCAGCACCTCAGGGGGCAGCTATGGCTACACCTTC
TRBJ2-5,-,TRBV4-2,TRBD1,CASSQGQGKEETQYF,TGTGCCAGCAGCCAAGGACAGGGGAAGGAAGAGACCCAGTACTTC
TRBJ2-6,-,TRBV7-9,TRBD1,CASSGDRSAPGANVLTF,TGTGCCAGCAGTGGGGACAGGAGCGCCCCCGGGGCCAACGTCCTGACTTTC
TRBJ2-5,-,TRBV5-4,TRBD2,CASSSRLAGGPEETQYF,TGTGCCAGCAGCTCTCGACTAGCGGGAGGGCCCGAAGAGACCCAGTACTTC
TRBJ1-1,-,TRBV2,TRBD1,CASSEQGRDTEAFF,TGTGCCAGCAGCGAACAGGGGAGGGACACTGAAGCTTTCTTT
TRBJ1-1,-,TRBV6-1,TRBD1,CASSERQGSAEAFF,TGTGCCAGCAGTGAGAGACAGGGAAGCGCTGAAGCTTTCTTT
TRBJ1-6,-,TRBV5-1,-,CASSLAGARNSPLHF,TGCGCCAGCAGCTTGGCTGGGGCTCGGAATTCACCCCTCCACTTT
TRBJ2-1,-,TRBV9,TRBD2,CASKDGLSTSSNEQFF,TGTGCCAGCAAGGACGGACTATCGACTAGCAGCAATGAGCAGTTCTTC
TRBJ2-6,-,TRBV5-6,-,CASTPSGGANVLTF,TGTGCCAGCACCCCGAGCGGGGGGGCCAACGTCCTGACTTTC
TRBJ2-1,-,TRBV5-4,-,CASSLVTSNEQFF,TGTGCCAGCAGCTTAGTGACTTCCAATGAGCAGTTCTTC
TRBJ2-2,few,TRBV6-6,TRBD2,CASRLAGGITGELFF,TGTGCTTCACGGCTAGCGGGAGGAATCACCGGGGAGCTGTTTTTT
TRBJ2-7,once,TRBV19,TRBD2,CASSILAGDHEQYF,TGTGCCAGTAGTATACTAGCGGGAGACCACGAGCAGTACTTC
TRBJ1-1,-,TRBV5-8,-,CASSRLSEAFF,TGTGCCAGTTCCCGACTGTCTGAAGCTTTCTTT
TRBJ2-7,-,TRBV7-9,TRBD2,CASSLGLAGDEQYF,TGTGCCAGCAGCTTAGGCTTAGCGGGAGACGAGCAGTACTTC
TRBJ2-1,-,TRBV5-4,TRBD2,CASARGGGATLYNEQFF,TGTGCCAGCGCTCGGGGCGGGGGGGCCACCTTGTACAATGAGCAGTTCTTC
TRBJ2-7,-,TRBV7-2,TRBD1,CASSYRDRGHPGEQYF,TGTGCCAGCAGCTACCGGGACAGGGGGCACCCCGGCGAGCAGTACTTC
TRBJ1-1,-,TRBV12-3/TRBV12-4,-,CASRKGLGTEAFF,TGTGCCAGCAGGAAGGGGTTGGGCACTGAAGCTTTCTTT
TRBJ1-2,-,TRBV10-1,TRBD1,CASSRQGGGYTF,TGCGCCAGCAGCAGACAGGGGGGAGGCTACACCTTC
TRBJ2-2,once,TRBV11-2,-,CASSLERRERTGELFF,TGTGCCAGCAGCTTAGAGCGGAGGGAGAGGACCGGGGAGCTGTTTTTT
TRBJ2-3,-,TRBV5-6,-,CASSLTGISTDTQYF,TGTGCCAGCAGCTTGACAGGGATAAGCACAGATACGCAGTATTTT
TRBJ2-2,-,TRBV7-9,-,CASSSTRDFKAGELFF,TGTGCCAGCAGCTCGACTAGAGATTTTAAGGCCGGGGAGCTGTTTTTT
TRBJ2-6,-,TRBV10-1,TRBD1,CASSFGQGAPGANVLTF,TGCGCCAGCAGTTTCGGACAGGGGGCGCCTGGGGCCAACGTCCTGACTTTC
TRBJ1-4,-,TRBV24-1,TRBD1,CATSDSRQGVEKLFF,TGTGCCACCAGTGATTCCCGACAGGGGGTTGAAAAACTGTTTTTT
TRBJ1-6,-,TRBV25-1,TRBD1,CASSTLPGGNSPLHF,TGTGCCAGCAGTACCCTCCCAGGGGGAAATTCACCCCTCCACTTT
TRBJ1-1,-,TRBV5-1,-,CASSLRAGQGEAFF,TGCGCCAGCAGCTTGAGAGCGGGACAAGGGGAAGCTTTCTTT
TRBJ1-5,-,TRBV10-2,-,CASSDTGWNNQPQHF,TGCGCCAGCAGTGACACAGGATGGAACAATCAGCCCCAGCATTTT
TRBJ2-2,once,TRBV10-1,-,CARTLPTSTGELFF,TGCGCCCGAACACTACCAACAAGTACCGGGGAGCTGTTTTTT
TRBJ1-5,once,TRBV6-6,TRBD1,CASSFRDRVNQPQHF,TGTGCCAGCAGTTTCCGGGACAGGGTCAATCAGCCCCAGCATTTT
TRBJ1-1,-,TRBV6-5,-,CASSYPSSQNTEAFF,TGTGCCAGCAGTTACCCCAGTTCGCAGAACACTGAAGCTTTCTTT
TRBJ2-2,-,TRBV18,TRBD2,CASSPAREVVTGELFF,TGTGCCAGCTCACCGGCCCGGGAGGTTGTTACCGGGGAGCTGTTTTTT
TRBJ1-6,-,TRBV7-9,TRBD1,CASSRDRGSQNSPLHF,TGTGCCAGCAGCCGGGACAGGGGAAGCCAAAATTCACCCCTCCACTTT
TRBJ1-1,-,TRBV2,-,CAIPTGNTEAFF,TGTGCCATCCCGACGGGAAACACTGAAGCTTTCTTT
TRBJ1-6,-,TRBV11-3,-,CASSFSAEGFSPLHF,TGTGCCAGCAGCTTTTCCGCAGAGGGCTTCTCACCCCTCCACTTT
TRBJ2-3,-,TRBV7-9,TRBD2,CASRPGLATDTQYF,TGTGCCAGCAGGCCGGGACTAGCGACAGATACGCAGTATTTT
TRBJ2-5,-,TRBV7-2,-,CASSTRYGETQYF,TGTGCCAGCAGCACCCGTTACGGAGAGACCCAGTACTTC
TRBJ2-2,-,TRBV24-1,TRBD2,CATSLAGVTGELFF,TGTGCCACCAGCCTAGCGGGGGTCACCGGGGAGCTGTTTTTT
TRBJ1-3,-,TRBV11-2,-,CASSFTPSSGNTIYF,TGTGCCAGCAGCTTTACACCAAGCTCTGGAAACACCATATATTTT
TRBJ2-5,-,TRBV5-1,-,CASSLRGREETQYF,TGCGCCAGCAGCTTGAGGGGCAGGGAAGAGACCCAGTACTTC
TRBJ2-4,-,TRBV7-9,TRBD2,CASSSLGLAGEKKNIQYF,TGTGCCAGCAGCTCCCTTGGACTAGCGGGAGAAAAGAAAAACATTCAGTACTTC
TRBJ1-6,-,TRBV25-1,-,CASSESGFYNSPLHF,TGTGCCAGCAGTGAATCCGGGTTTTATAATTCACCCCTCCACTTT